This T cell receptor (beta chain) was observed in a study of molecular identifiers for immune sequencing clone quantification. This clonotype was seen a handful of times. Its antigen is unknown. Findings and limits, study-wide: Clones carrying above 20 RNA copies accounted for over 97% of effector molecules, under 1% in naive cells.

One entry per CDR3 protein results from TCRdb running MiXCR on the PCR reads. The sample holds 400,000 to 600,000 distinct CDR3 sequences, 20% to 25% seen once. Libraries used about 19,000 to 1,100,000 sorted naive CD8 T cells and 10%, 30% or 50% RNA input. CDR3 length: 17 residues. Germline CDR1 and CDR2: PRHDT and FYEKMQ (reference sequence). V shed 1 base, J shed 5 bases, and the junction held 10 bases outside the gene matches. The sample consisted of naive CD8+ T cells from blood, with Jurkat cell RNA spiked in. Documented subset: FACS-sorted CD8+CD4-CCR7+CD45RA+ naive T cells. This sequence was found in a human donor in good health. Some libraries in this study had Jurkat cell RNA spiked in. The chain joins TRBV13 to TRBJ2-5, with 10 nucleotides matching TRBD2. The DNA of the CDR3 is TGTGCCAGCAGCTTAGTCGGAAGCGGGAGGGGTTCGGAGACCCAGTACTTC. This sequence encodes CASSLVGSGRGSETQYF.